A few counts support the clone carrying this T cell receptor beta chain. Antigen specificity is unknown. The sample belongs to a study of beta chain features in type 1 diabetes. Study summary: Sorted cells examined across all samples numbered roughly 100 million.

Findings and caveats of the study: For cells with high TCR expression, cDNA sequencing could yield over-representation. TCRB CDR3s from Type 1 diabetes patients were moderately but significantly shorter in all four CD4+ subsets.

Sequenced material consisted of expressed TCRB transcripts (all of the isolated RNA was reverse transcribed). TCRdb's copy holds only in-frame clones and misses some; the assay was immunoSEQ multiplex PCR. The table records a few hundred thousand clones, around 12% of them present only once. The germline V gene encodes CDR1 SGHNT and CDR2 YYREEE (reference sequence). Trimming shortened V by 0 bases and J by 4 bases, and 8 bases separated the two germline ends. The CDR3 covers 15 residues. The sample comprised naive CD4+ T cells from blood. The sequence derives from a woman aged 18 to 35 with type 1 diabetes. V is TRBV5-4 and J is TRBJ1-6; no clear D gene. The CDR3 is CASSLGADYNSPLHF. CDR3 nucleotides: TGTGCCAGCAGCTTGGGAGCGGATTATAATTCACCCCTCCACTTT.